These 8 T cell receptor beta chains were sequenced from one sample in a study of blood T cell repertoires in COVID-19. Some clones are missing from TCRdb's copy, which holds only in-frame ones; the method was immunoSEQ multiplex PCR. The sample yields 250,000 to 300,000 clones, about 87% seen once. What was sequenced was peripheral blood. Every receptor here comes from a woman in her thirties who had recovered from COVID-19.

Only one count was recorded for this clone. The gene calls are TRBV6-5 and TRBJ2-7, with 9 bases lining up with TRBD1. The CDR3 contains 15 residues. Looked up from germline, CDR1 is MNHEY and CDR2 is SVGAGI. V shed 5 bases, J shed 2 bases, and the junction held 7 bases outside the gene matches. The CDR3 sequence: CASSPGTGFAYEQYF. The CDR3 coding sequence is TGTGCCAGCAGTCCCGGGACAGGGTTCGCCTACGAGCAGTACTTC.

The rearrangement links TRBV7-3 to TRBJ1-2, with TRBD1 as a possible D gene (5 bases). Germline V gene sequence: CDR1 SGHTA, CDR2 FQGTGA. CDR3 size: 13 residues. V was shortened by 5 bases and J by 4 bases, with 11 bases between the two germline ends. The CDR3 reads CASSRPGGYGYTF. The CDR3, as DNA: TGTGCCAGCAGCCGACCCGGGGGCTATGGCTACACCTTC.

The rearrangement joins TRBV3-1 (or the pseudogene TRBV3-2) to TRBJ1-2; D may be TRBD1 (5 bases). Looked up from germline, CDR1 is LGHDT and CDR2 is YNNKEL (reference sequence). The CDR3 runs 14 residues. Trimming cost V 1 base and J 8 bases, with 14 bases left between them. CDR3 sequence (DNA): TGTGCCAGCAGCCAAGTTACCGGGACTGACGGCTACACCTTC. It specifies CASSQVTGTDGYTF.

The chain carries TRBV18 and TRBJ2-3; possibly TRBD1 for D (5 bases). Trimming stripped 6 bases from V and 0 bases from J, with 13 bases between. This CDR3 has 15 residues. CDR1 is KGHSH and CDR2 is LQKENI in the germline V gene. In DNA form, the CDR3 reads TGTGCCAGCTCCCCAGACAGAACTAGCACAGATACGCAGTATTTT. Its protein is CASSPDRTSTDTQYF.

This rearrangement joins TRBV6-5 to TRBJ1-2; D not resolved. V shed 7 bases and J shed 8 bases, with 8 bases lying between them. CDR1 MNHEY and CDR2 SVGAGI come from the germline V gene. This CDR3 spans 10 amino acids. CDR3 DNA: TGTGCCAGCAAGTCGCGGGGCTACACCTTC. It encodes CASKSRGYTF.

J is TRBJ2-5 and V is TRBV5-6; 13 bases agree with TRBD2. V was pared by 3 bases and J by 5 bases, with 7 bases of the junction left unmatched. This CDR3 comprises 16 residues. The germline V gene encodes CDR1 SGHDT and CDR2 YYEEEE. As DNA, the CDR3 is TGTGCCAGCAGCTCGCTGACTAGCGGGGGGAGGGAGACCCAGTACTTC. It is translated as CASSSLTSGGRETQYF.

The chain uses TRBV4-3 and TRBJ2-1; D is possibly TRBD2 (6 bases). Germline V lookup: CDR1 LGHNA, CDR2 YSLEER. V lost 4 bases, J lost 8 bases, and 18 bases lay in between. The CDR3 totals 15 residues. The CDR3 loop reads CASSPGEILGYEQFF. CDR3 nucleotides: TGCGCCAGCAGCCCGGGGGAGATTTTAGGGTATGAGCAGTTCTTC.

The rearrangement links TRBV9 to TRBJ1-4; the match to TRBD1 covers 8 bases. Per germline, CDR1 SGDLS and CDR2 YYNGEE. The CDR3 consists of 15 residues. The V segment lost 3 bases and the J segment 6 bases; nucleotides outside the gene matches: 7. CDR3 residues: CASSEGTGGDEKLFF. CDR3 coding DNA: TGTGCCAGCAGCGAAGGGACAGGCGGCGATGAAAAACTGTTTTTT.